A selection of T cell receptor beta chains follows, all from one sample in a study of shared clonotypes between healthy human individuals. Clones were sequenced by immunoSEQ multiplex PCR, and TCRdb holds only the in-frame ones, with some missing. The repertoire has 750,000 to 1,000,000 clones, more than 85% of them found once; the top ten carry 24%. Sequenced sample: naive CD8+ T cells sorted from blood. These TCRs come from a man aged 30 to 39 in good health. The CDR3 runs from the conserved cysteine through the conserved F or W. A D gene is named only where the DNA matches it firmly. Part of the rows lack a size; the others show once, few, many or a class for expanded clones.

v_gene,abundance,len,d_gene,j_gene,CDR3nt,CDR3aa
TRBV5-5,NA,13,NA,TRBJ2-2,TGTGCCAGCAGCTTGCTGGAGGCCGGGGAGCTGTTTTTT,CASSLLEAGELFF
TRBV5-1,NA,15,TRBD2,TRBJ2-1,TGCGCCAGCAGCTTCGGGACTAGCGGGAGCAATGAGCAGTTCTTC,CASSFGTSGSNEQFF
TRBV2,NA,15,TRBD2,TRBJ2-5,TGTGCCAGCAGTGAATCGCTAGCGGGGGAAGAGACCCAGTACTTC,CASSESLAGEETQYF
TRBV7-9,NA,15,NA,TRBJ1-1,TGTGCCAGCAGCCCCACCTCGGCCCGTGGGACTGAAGCTTTCTTT,CASSPTSARGTEAFF
TRBV27,NA,13,TRBD1,TRBJ2-1,TGTGCCACCGGACAGGGGGGTGGTAATGAGCAGTTCTTC,CATGQGGGNEQFF
TRBV9,NA,18,TRBD2,TRBJ2-6,TGTGCCAGCAGCGAGCCCCTAGCGGGAGACTCTGGGGCCAACGTCCTGACTTTC,CASSEPLAGDSGANVLTF
TRBV4-3,NA,16,TRBD2,TRBJ2-1,TGCGCCAGCAGCCAAGGACTAGCGGGAGCCTACAATGAGCAGTTCTTC,CASSQGLAGAYNEQFF
TRBV5-1,NA,14,NA,TRBJ2-1,TGCGCCAGCAGCTTGGAGGTTATCTACAATGAGCAGTTCTTC,CASSLEVIYNEQFF
TRBV15,NA,15,TRBD1,TRBJ2-1,TGTGCCACCAGCAGGGGGACAGTTGAATACAATGAGCAGTTCTTC,CATSRGTVEYNEQFF
TRBV7-9,few,12,NA,TRBJ2-1,TGTGCCAGCAGCTTAGGGCCCGATGAGCAGTTCTTC,CASSLGPDEQFF
TRBV7-6,NA,14,NA,TRBJ2-4,TGTGCCAGCAGCCGAACTGGGTCTGCGGACATTCAGTACTTC,CASSRTGSADIQYF
TRBV19,NA,15,TRBD1,TRBJ2-7,TGTGCCAGTAGTACTCGGACAGGGGGATCCTACGAGCAGTACTTC,CASSTRTGGSYEQYF
TRBV9,NA,14,NA,TRBJ2-2,TGTGCCAGCAGCGCTCGGGGGAACACCGGGGAGCTGTTTTTT,CASSARGNTGELFF
TRBV5-5,NA,16,NA,TRBJ2-1,TGTGCCAGCAGCTTGGAGGACACAGATTTCTACAATGAGCAGTTCTTC,CASSLEDTDFYNEQFF
TRBV10-1,NA,12,NA,TRBJ2-3,TGCGCCAGCAGCACTTCAAGCGGACTGCAGTATTTT,CASSTSSGLQYF
TRBV15,NA,14,NA,TRBJ1-2,TGTGCCACCAGCGGACAACCGACAGACTATGGCTACACCTTC,CATSGQPTDYGYTF
TRBV6-1,NA,13,NA,TRBJ1-2,TGTGCCAGCAGTGGGTCGACAGAGTATGGCTACACCTTC,CASSGSTEYGYTF
TRBV5-6,NA,13,NA,TRBJ2-7,TGTGCCAGCAGCTTGGAACCTAACTACGAGCAGTACTTC,CASSLEPNYEQYF
TRBV4-2,few,15,NA,TRBJ2-2,TGTGCCAGCAGCCCGGGTTTAGCGAACACCGGGGAGCTGTTTTTT,CASSPGLANTGELFF
TRBV5-6,NA,14,NA,TRBJ2-1,TGTGCCAGCAGCTTGTCGCTCTCCTACAATGAGCAGTTCTTC,CASSLSLSYNEQFF
TRBV27,NA,14,TRBD2,TRBJ2-5,TGTGCCAGCAGTCCCGGGAGGAACGGAGAGACCCAGTACTTC,CASSPGRNGETQYF
TRBV18,NA,13,NA,TRBJ2-2,TGTGCCAGCTCACCACCGTTCACCGGGGAGCTGTTTTTT,CASSPPFTGELFF
TRBV2,once,15,TRBD1,TRBJ1-2,TGTGCCAGCAGCGCCTTGGGACAGGGGAATTATGGCTACACCTTC,CASSALGQGNYGYTF
TRBV30,once,14,NA,TRBJ2-5,TGTGCCTGGAACCAGGGGGGTTTGCAAGAGACCCAGTACTTC,CAWNQGGLQETQYF
TRBV15,NA,12,NA,TRBJ2-5,TGTGCCACCAGCCAGATAACAGAGACCCAGTACTTC,CATSQITETQYF
TRBV7-9,NA,14,NA,TRBJ1-3,TGTGCCAGCAGCCCCGGGGGGCGAGGAAACACCATATATTTT,CASSPGGRGNTIYF
TRBV7-6,NA,15,TRBD2,TRBJ2-1,TGTGCCAGCAGCACCAGCGGGAGCTCCTACAATGAGCAGTTCTTC,CASSTSGSSYNEQFF
TRBV14,NA,17,TRBD2,TRBJ2-7,TGTGCCAGCAGCCAAGGGGGCCTAAGGGGAGGGTCCTACGAGCAGTACTTC,CASSQGGLRGGSYEQYF
TRBV6-5,NA,13,NA,TRBJ2-1,TGTGCCAGCAGTTACTCGTGGATGAATGAGCAGTTCTTC,CASSYSWMNEQFF
TRBV27,NA,15,TRBD1,TRBJ2-1,TGTGCCAGCAGCCCCGGGACAGGCGTATACAATGAGCAGTTCTTC,CASSPGTGVYNEQFF
TRBV2,NA,13,NA,TRBJ2-7,TGTGCCAGCGCCGGGACATCTCCCTACGAGCAGTACTTC,CASAGTSPYEQYF
TRBV19,NA,12,NA,TRBJ2-5,TGTGCCAGTAGTACAGGACACGAGACCCAGTACTTC,CASSTGHETQYF
TRBV4-2,NA,14,TRBD2,TRBJ2-5,TGTGCCAGCAGCCCGGGACTAGCTAAGGAGACCCAGTACTTC,CASSPGLAKETQYF
TRBV5-4,NA,16,NA,TRBJ2-5,TGTGCCAGCAGCCCATCAACAGGGACATCTACGGAGACCCAGTACTTC,CASSPSTGTSTETQYF
TRBV28,NA,20,TRBD1,TRBJ2-5,TGTGCCAGCAGTTCGACGACAGGGTTCGTGGTGGTTGGTGACCAAGAGACCCAGTACTTC,CASSSTTGFVVVGDQETQYF
TRBV27,NA,11,NA,TRBJ2-7,TGTGCCTGTCGGGTTGGGGACGAGCAGTACTTC,CACRVGDEQYF
TRBV4-1,NA,16,NA,TRBJ1-1,TGCGCCAGCAGCCAGGGCCCAGGGGACCGGCCCACTGAAGCTTTCTTT,CASSQGPGDRPTEAFF
TRBV7-9,NA,15,NA,TRBJ2-7,TGTGCCAGCAGCCCTGAGGCTCAGAATTCCTACGAGCAGTACTTC,CASSPEAQNSYEQYF
TRBV6-1,once,15,TRBD1,TRBJ1-5,TGTGCCAGCAGTGAAAGGTGGGGACAGAATCAGCCCCAGCATTTT,CASSERWGQNQPQHF
TRBV5-1,NA,16,NA,TRBJ2-5,TGCGCCAGCCTCGGCGCCCCGGGACAAGGGAAAGAGACCCAGTACTTC,CASLGAPGQGKETQYF
TRBV19,NA,13,NA,TRBJ2-1,TGTGCCAGTAGTGCGGGCCCTGTTAATGAGCAGTTCTTC,CASSAGPVNEQFF
TRBV25-1,NA,14,NA,TRBJ2-1,TGTGCCAGCAGGGGGCCGGGACCTTACAATGAGCAGTTCTTC,CASRGPGPYNEQFF
TRBV11-2,NA,15,TRBD2,TRBJ2-7,TGTGCCAGCAGCTTTGGGACTAGCGTTTCCTACGAGCAGTACTTC,CASSFGTSVSYEQYF
TRBV2,NA,10,NA,TRBJ2-7,TGTGCCATCCGGGGCGACGAGCAGTACTTC,CAIRGDEQYF
TRBV27,once,17,NA,TRBJ2-3,TGTGCCAGCAGTGAAAGACCCGGGACACTGGTAGGGGATACGCAGTATTTT,CASSERPGTLVGDTQYF
TRBV10-2,NA,13,NA,TRBJ2-7,TGCGCCAGCACCCCAGGGTACCCCTACGAGCAGTACTTC,CASTPGYPYEQYF
TRBV4-2,NA,13,NA,TRBJ2-7,TGTGCCAGCAGCCAAGACCGGACCTACGAGCAGTACTTC,CASSQDRTYEQYF
TRBV27,NA,16,TRBD1,TRBJ2-5,TGTGCCAGCAGTCCTTCAATCAGGACAGGGCAGGAGACCCAGTACTTC,CASSPSIRTGQETQYF
TRBV28,NA,15,NA,TRBJ2-7,TGTGCCAGCAGCCGGGTCGGACTCGGCTCCTACGAGCAGTACTTC,CASSRVGLGSYEQYF
TRBV9,NA,14,NA,TRBJ2-1,TGTGCCAGCAGCCCATCAGCCGGGTACAATGAGCAGTTCTTC,CASSPSAGYNEQFF